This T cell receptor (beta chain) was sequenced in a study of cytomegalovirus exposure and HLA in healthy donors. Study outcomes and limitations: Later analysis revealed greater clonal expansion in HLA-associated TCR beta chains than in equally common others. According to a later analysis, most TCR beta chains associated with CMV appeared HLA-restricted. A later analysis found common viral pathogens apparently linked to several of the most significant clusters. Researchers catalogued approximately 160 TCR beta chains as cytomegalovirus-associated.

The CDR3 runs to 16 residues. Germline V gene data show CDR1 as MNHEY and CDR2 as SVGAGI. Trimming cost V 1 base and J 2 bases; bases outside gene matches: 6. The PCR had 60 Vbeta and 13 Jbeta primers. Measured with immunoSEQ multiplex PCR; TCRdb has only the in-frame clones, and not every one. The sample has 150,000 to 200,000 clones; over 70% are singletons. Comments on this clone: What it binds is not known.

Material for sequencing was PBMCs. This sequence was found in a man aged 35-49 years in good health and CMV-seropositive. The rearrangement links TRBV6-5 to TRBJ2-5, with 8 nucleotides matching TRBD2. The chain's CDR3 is CASSYFWASGQETQYF. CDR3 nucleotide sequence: TGTGCCAGCAGTTACTTCTGGGCTAGCGGGCAAGAGACCCAGTACTTC.